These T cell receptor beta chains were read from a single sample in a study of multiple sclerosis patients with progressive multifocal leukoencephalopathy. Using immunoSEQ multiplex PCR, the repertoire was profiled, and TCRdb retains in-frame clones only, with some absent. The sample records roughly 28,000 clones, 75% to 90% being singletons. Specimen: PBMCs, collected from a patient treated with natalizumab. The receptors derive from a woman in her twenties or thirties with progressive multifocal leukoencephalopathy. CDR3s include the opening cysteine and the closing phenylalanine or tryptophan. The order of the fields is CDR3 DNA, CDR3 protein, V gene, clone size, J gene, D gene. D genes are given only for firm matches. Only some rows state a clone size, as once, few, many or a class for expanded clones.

CDR3nt: TGTGCCAGCAGCTTAGGGCGGGTCAGGGTCTCTGAAGCTTTCTTT; CDR3aa: CASSLGRVRVSEAFF; v_gene: TRBV7-2; abundance: -; j_gene: TRBJ1-1; d_gene: -
CDR3nt: TGTGCCAGCAGCTATCTAGCGGGCACCGAGCAGTACTTC; CDR3aa: CASSYLAGTEQYF; v_gene: TRBV7-2; abundance: -; j_gene: TRBJ2-7; d_gene: TRBD2
CDR3nt: TGTGCCACCAGCGGAACAGGGTATCGCGACGAAAAACTGTTTTTT; CDR3aa: CATSGTGYRDEKLFF; v_gene: TRBV15; abundance: -; j_gene: TRBJ1-4; d_gene: -
CDR3nt: TGTGCCACCAGCAGCCGGGGAGGGACCTACAATGAGCAGTTCTTC; CDR3aa: CATSSRGGTYNEQFF; v_gene: TRBV15; abundance: -; j_gene: TRBJ2-1; d_gene: TRBD2
CDR3nt: TGTGCCAGCTCACGAACTAATGAAAAACTGTTTTTT; CDR3aa: CASSRTNEKLFF; v_gene: TRBV18; abundance: -; j_gene: TRBJ1-4; d_gene: -
CDR3nt: TGTGCCAGCAGCTTACCGGGACAGGTTGGCTACACCTTC; CDR3aa: CASSLPGQVGYTF; v_gene: TRBV11-3; abundance: -; j_gene: TRBJ1-2; d_gene: TRBD1
CDR3nt: TGTGCCAGCAGCGCTCTCGGGTTAGGGACAGATACGCAGTATTTT; CDR3aa: CASSALGLGTDTQYF; v_gene: TRBV9; abundance: -; j_gene: TRBJ2-3; d_gene: -
CDR3nt: TGTGCCAGCAGTTTGGGCCGTTACGAGCAGTACTTC; CDR3aa: CASSLGRYEQYF; v_gene: TRBV28; abundance: -; j_gene: TRBJ2-7; d_gene: -
CDR3nt: TGTGCCAGCAGCTTAGGCGGTTCACCCCTCCACTTT; CDR3aa: CASSLGGSPLHF; v_gene: TRBV11-3; abundance: -; j_gene: TRBJ1-6; d_gene: -
CDR3nt: TGTGCCAGCAGCGTAGGGGGCAAGGGCTGGGAGCAGTACTTC; CDR3aa: CASSVGGKGWEQYF; v_gene: TRBV9; abundance: -; j_gene: TRBJ2-7; d_gene: -
CDR3nt: TGTGCCAGCTCACCACCAGGACAGCATAATTCACCCCTCCACTTT; CDR3aa: CASSPPGQHNSPLHF; v_gene: TRBV18; abundance: -; j_gene: TRBJ1-6; d_gene: -
CDR3nt: TGTGCCAGCAGCTTGGACAGGGTGGGCAACGAGCAGTACTTC; CDR3aa: CASSLDRVGNEQYF; v_gene: TRBV4-2; abundance: -; j_gene: TRBJ2-7; d_gene: TRBD1
CDR3nt: TGCAGCGTTGAAGCGATGGAAGAGACCCAGTACTTC; CDR3aa: CSVEAMEETQYF; v_gene: TRBV29-1; abundance: -; j_gene: TRBJ2-5; d_gene: -
CDR3nt: TGTGCCAGCAGCTTAGGGACTCTTGGGGAGCAGTACTTC; CDR3aa: CASSLGTLGEQYF; v_gene: TRBV11-2; abundance: -; j_gene: TRBJ2-7; d_gene: -
CDR3nt: TGTGCCAGAAGCTTCACAGGGGCGGGAGGACAAGAGACCCAGTACTTC; CDR3aa: CARSFTGAGGQETQYF; v_gene: TRBV5-3; abundance: -; j_gene: TRBJ2-5; d_gene: -
CDR3nt: TGTGCCAGCCAAAGGGGCAGGGCGGGAAACATTCAGTACTTC; CDR3aa: CASQRGRAGNIQYF; v_gene: TRBV6-5; abundance: -; j_gene: TRBJ2-4; d_gene: -
CDR3nt: TGTGCCAGCAGCCAATGGGGACTAGCGAACACAGATACGCAGTATTTT; CDR3aa: CASSQWGLANTDTQYF; v_gene: TRBV7-3; abundance: -; j_gene: TRBJ2-3; d_gene: TRBD2
CDR3nt: TGTGCCAGCGGGGGTAGCTCTGGAAACACCATATATTTT; CDR3aa: CASGGSSGNTIYF; v_gene: TRBV7-8; abundance: -; j_gene: TRBJ1-3; d_gene: -
CDR3nt: TGTGCCTGGAGTGCAGGGACTAATGAAAAACTGTTTTTT; CDR3aa: CAWSAGTNEKLFF; v_gene: TRBV30; abundance: -; j_gene: TRBJ1-4; d_gene: -
CDR3nt: TGCAGCGTCTACCGTCCTAGCGAGGGGCAGTATTTT; CDR3aa: CSVYRPSEGQYF; v_gene: TRBV29-1; abundance: -; j_gene: TRBJ2-3; d_gene: -
CDR3nt: TGTGCCAGCAGCGTAGACCTAGCGGGAGGCAATGAGCAGTTCTTC; CDR3aa: CASSVDLAGGNEQFF; v_gene: TRBV9; abundance: few; j_gene: TRBJ2-1; d_gene: TRBD2
CDR3nt: TGTGCCAGCAGCCATACAGGGGGCGGGACTGAAGCTTTCTTT; CDR3aa: CASSHTGGGTEAFF; v_gene: TRBV7-2; abundance: few; j_gene: TRBJ1-1; d_gene: TRBD1
CDR3nt: TGTGCCAGCAGTGGGGGGACCCTCAAGTACTTC; CDR3aa: CASSGGTLKYF; v_gene: TRBV25-1; abundance: -; j_gene: TRBJ2-5; d_gene: -
CDR3nt: TGTGCCAGCAGCGGTCCGGGGGCCGTAGATACGCAGTATTTT; CDR3aa: CASSGPGAVDTQYF; v_gene: TRBV9; abundance: few; j_gene: TRBJ2-3; d_gene: -
CDR3nt: TGCGCCAGCAGCTTGGGGACTAGCGGGGCGACCCAGTACTTC; CDR3aa: CASSLGTSGATQYF; v_gene: TRBV5-1; abundance: few; j_gene: TRBJ2-5; d_gene: TRBD2
CDR3nt: TGTGCCAGCAGCTTAGCCAGCTTCTCTGGGGCCAACGTCCTGACTTTC; CDR3aa: CASSLASFSGANVLTF; v_gene: TRBV7-8; abundance: -; j_gene: TRBJ2-6; d_gene: -
CDR3nt: TGTGCCAGCAGCTTAGCGCTGAGATTCGAAGCTTTCTTT; CDR3aa: CASSLALRFEAFF; v_gene: TRBV7-9; abundance: -; j_gene: TRBJ1-1; d_gene: -
CDR3nt: TGTGCCAGCAGCCTCCCAGGCGGGTTTAACACTGAAGCTTTCTTT; CDR3aa: CASSLPGGFNTEAFF; v_gene: TRBV4-2; abundance: -; j_gene: TRBJ1-1; d_gene: -
CDR3nt: TGTGCCAGCAGTGTCGGGACCCGTTTTAATCCTGAAGCTTTCTTT; CDR3aa: CASSVGTRFNPEAFF; v_gene: TRBV2; abundance: -; j_gene: TRBJ1-1; d_gene: -
CDR3nt: TGTGCCAGCAGCTTAGGGCCGTTTAATTCACCCCTCCACTTT; CDR3aa: CASSLGPFNSPLHF; v_gene: TRBV7-2; abundance: -; j_gene: TRBJ1-6; d_gene: -
CDR3nt: TGTGCCAGGTCACTTATAAGGGCTCCGGGACACCGGGAGATCCTAGCCAAAAACATTCAGTACTTC; CDR3aa: CARSLIRAPGHREILAKNIQYF; v_gene: TRBV9; abundance: -; j_gene: TRBJ2-4; d_gene: -
CDR3nt: TGTGCCAGTAGTCAGGACAGGAGGGAGCCCCAGCATTTT; CDR3aa: CASSQDRREPQHF; v_gene: TRBV19; abundance: -; j_gene: TRBJ1-5; d_gene: TRBD1